This TCR beta chain was recovered during a study of vaccination effects on CD4 cells after COVID-19. Study as a whole: Every participant took two doses of the BNT162b2 or mRNA-1273 vaccine.

With regard to this clone: What it binds is not known.

Study observations and caveats: Limitations: small convalescent group and missing early post-infection timepoints.

In the ViraFEST assay, antigen-specific CD4+ clonotypes were identified by expansion after peptide-pool stimulation. After more than 8 days in culture, the CD4+ T cells were isolated. The V end lost 3 bases, the J end lost 5 bases, and 13 bases lay between the germline ends. The CDR3 runs to 14 residues. Germline values: CDR1 KGHSH, CDR2 LQKENI. Libraries were prepared by immunoSEQ multiplex PCR; TCRdb keeps only in-frame clonotypes and omits some of them. This table holds some 59,000 clones, 80% to 85% found once. This sequence originates from a human donor who received a COVID-19 vaccine. The rearrangement joins TRBV18 to TRBJ1-1; maybe TRBD1 (6 bases). The material was CD4+ T cells from PBMCs cultured with HCoV-229E spike peptides, obtained before COVID-19 vaccination. The CDR3 protein is CASSPTGAGTEAFF. The CDR3, as DNA: TGTGCCAGCTCACCCACGGGGGCGGGTACTGAAGCTTTCTTT.